The clone carrying this T cell receptor beta chain was seen repeatedly, ten times or more. The CDR3 has 20 amino acids. V dropped 3 bases and J dropped 0; count of bases not matched to a gene: 10. CDR1 and CDR2 from the germline V gene are SGHTA and FQGNSA. TCRdb independently ran MiXCR on the RACE reads; one entry per CDR3 protein. The sample carries some 41,000 distinct CDR3 sequences, 4% recorded once. Time point meaning: patch test 1, 2 weeks after DPC sensitization. Stated treatment: therapeutic diphenylcyclopropenone sensitization with weekly scalp DPC. The authors extracted total RNA from unfractionated whole blood. This entry comes from a study of human T cells and chemical hapten exposure.

The chain couples TRBV7-2 to TRBJ2-1; 14 nucleotides align to TRBD2. This clonotype was sampled from a man aged 45 to 65 with alopecia areata. Some clones in this sample may be carry-over from other donors' samples. Sequencing was performed on whole blood, taken in connection with sensitization to the hapten diphenylcyclopropenone (DPC). For the CDR3, the DNA is TGTGCCAGCAGCTTCTTAGGACTAGCGGGGGGACCTAGCTCCTACAATGAGCAGTTCTTC. This codes for CASSFLGLAGGPSSYNEQFF. Full variable domain (outside the CDR3, taken from reference TRBV7-2 and TRBJ2-1): GAGVSQSPSNKVTEKGKDVELRCDPISGHTALYWYRQSLGQGLEFLIYFQGNSAPDKSGLPSDRFSAERTGGSVSTLTIQRTQQEDSAVYLCASSFLGLAGGPSSYNEQFFGPGTRLTVL.